This TCR beta chain is drawn from a study of blood T cell repertoires in COVID-19. Only in-frame clones appear in the TCRdb table, and some are missing; sequencing was by immunoSEQ multiplex PCR. The sample contains roughly 190,000 clones, roughly 86% of which appear only once. This CDR3 has 18 residues. Germline V CDR1 and CDR2: SEHNR, FQNEAQ (reference sequence). Unmatched junction bases numbered 7, after V lost 5 bases and J lost 3 bases. This clonotype originated in a man in his 70s with acute or convalescent COVID-19. The sequencing input was peripheral blood. This rearrangement joins TRBV7-9 to TRBJ2-1, with 16 bases identical to TRBD2. The CDR3 DNA is TGTGCCAGCAGCCCCGGGACTAGCGGGGGGGACCACTACAATGAGCAGTTCTTC. Translating gives CASSPGTSGGDHYNEQFF.